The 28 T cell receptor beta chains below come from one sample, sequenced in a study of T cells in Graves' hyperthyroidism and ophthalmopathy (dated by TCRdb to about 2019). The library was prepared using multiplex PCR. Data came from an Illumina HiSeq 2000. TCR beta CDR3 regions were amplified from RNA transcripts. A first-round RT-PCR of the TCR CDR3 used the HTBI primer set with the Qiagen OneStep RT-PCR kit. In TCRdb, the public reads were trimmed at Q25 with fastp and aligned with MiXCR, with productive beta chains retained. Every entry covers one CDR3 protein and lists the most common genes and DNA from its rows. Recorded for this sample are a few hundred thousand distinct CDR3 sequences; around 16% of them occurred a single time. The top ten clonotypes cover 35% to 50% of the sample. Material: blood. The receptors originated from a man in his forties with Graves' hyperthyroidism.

This CDR3 is CASSHQQRSNYGYTF. The CDR3 bases are TGTGCCAGCAGCCATCAGCAGAGATCTAACTATGGCTACACCTTC. The chain employs TRBV7-2 and TRBJ1-2; D gene uncertain. V dropped 5 bases and J dropped 0 bases, with 13 bases sitting between them. Germline CDR1 reads SGHTA; CDR2 reads FQGNSA. The CDR3 extends over 15 amino acids.

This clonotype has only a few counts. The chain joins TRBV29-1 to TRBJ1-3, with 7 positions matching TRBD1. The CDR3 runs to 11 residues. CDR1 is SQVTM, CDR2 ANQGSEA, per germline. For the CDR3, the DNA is TGCGGAGGACAGGAAGGAAACACCATATATTTT. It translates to CGGQEGNTIYF. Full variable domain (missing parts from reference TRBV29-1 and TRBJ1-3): SAVISQKPSRDICQRGTSLTIQCQVDSQVTMMFWYRQQPGQSLTLIATANQGSEATYESGFVIDKFPISRPNLTFSTLTVSNMSPEDSSIYLCGGQEGNTIYFGEGSWLTVV.

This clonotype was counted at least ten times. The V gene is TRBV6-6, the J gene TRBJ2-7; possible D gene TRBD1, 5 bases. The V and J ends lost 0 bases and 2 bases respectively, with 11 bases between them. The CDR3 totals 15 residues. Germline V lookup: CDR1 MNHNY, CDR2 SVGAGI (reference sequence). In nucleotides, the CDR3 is TGTGCCAGCAGTTACTCCCTTACAGGACCCTACGAGCAGTACTTC. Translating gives CASSYSLTGPYEQYF.

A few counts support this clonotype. The CDR3 sequence is CASSYRDRNNEQFF. CDR3 in DNA: TGTGCCAGCAGCTACCGGGACAGAAACAATGAGCAGTTCTTC. The chain carries TRBV5-4 and TRBJ2-1; 7 positions agree with TRBD1. Unmatched junction bases numbered 5, after V lost 3 bases and J lost 5 bases. The CDR3 has 14 residues. Germline V gene data show CDR1 as SGHNT and CDR2 as YYREEE (reference sequence).

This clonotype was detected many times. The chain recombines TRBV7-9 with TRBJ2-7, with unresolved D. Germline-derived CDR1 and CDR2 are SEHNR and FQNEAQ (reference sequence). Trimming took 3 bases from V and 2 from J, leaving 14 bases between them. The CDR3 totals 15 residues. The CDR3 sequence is CASSLGSPEPYEQYF. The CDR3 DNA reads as TGTGCCAGCAGCTTGGGGTCCCCAGAGCCCTACGAGCAGTACTTC.

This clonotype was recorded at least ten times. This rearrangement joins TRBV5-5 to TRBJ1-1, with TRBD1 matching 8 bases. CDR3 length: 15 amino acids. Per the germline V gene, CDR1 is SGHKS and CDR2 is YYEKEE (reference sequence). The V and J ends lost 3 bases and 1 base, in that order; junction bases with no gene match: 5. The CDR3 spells CASSYWTGSNTEAFF. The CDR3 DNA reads TGTGCCAGCAGCTACTGGACAGGGTCGAACACTGAAGCTTTCTTT.

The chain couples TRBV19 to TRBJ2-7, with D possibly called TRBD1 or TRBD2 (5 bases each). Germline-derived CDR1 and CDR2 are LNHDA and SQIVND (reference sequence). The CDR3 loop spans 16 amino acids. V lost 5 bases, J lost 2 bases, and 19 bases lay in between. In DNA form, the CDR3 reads TGTGCCAGTAGTGGATTTGGGACGGCCGAAGCCTACGAGCAGTACTTC. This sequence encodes CASSGFGTAEAYEQYF.

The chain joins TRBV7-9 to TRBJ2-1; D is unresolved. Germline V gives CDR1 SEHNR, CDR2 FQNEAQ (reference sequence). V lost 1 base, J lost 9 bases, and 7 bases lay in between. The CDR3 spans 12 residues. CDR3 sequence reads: CASSLEWVEQFF. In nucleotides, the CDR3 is TGTGCCAGCAGCTTAGAGTGGGTTGAGCAGTTCTTC. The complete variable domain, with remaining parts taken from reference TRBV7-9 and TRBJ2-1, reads DTGVSQNPRHKITKRGQNVTFRCDPISEHNRLYWYRQTLGQGPEFLTYFQNEAQLEKSRLLSDRFSAERPKGSFSTLEIQRTEQGDSAMYLCASSLEWVEQFFGPGTRLTVL.

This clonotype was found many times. The CDR3 coding sequence is TGTGCCAGCAGTTTATTAGCTTCGGGACCCCTCCACTTT. It codes for CASSLLASGPLHF. V is TRBV27 and J is TRBJ1-6; no reliable D call. Deletions cut 1 base from V and 12 bases from J, with 10 bases between. The CDR3 is 13 residues long. Germline lookup yields CDR1 MNHEY and CDR2 SMNVEV (reference sequence).

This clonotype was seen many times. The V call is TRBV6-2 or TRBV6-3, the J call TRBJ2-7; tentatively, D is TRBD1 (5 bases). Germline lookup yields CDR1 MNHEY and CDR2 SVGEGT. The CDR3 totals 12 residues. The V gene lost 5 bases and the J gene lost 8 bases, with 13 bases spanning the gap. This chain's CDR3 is CASSDSLRQQYF. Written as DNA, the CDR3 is TGTGCCAGCAGTGACAGCCTTAGACAGCAGTACTTC.

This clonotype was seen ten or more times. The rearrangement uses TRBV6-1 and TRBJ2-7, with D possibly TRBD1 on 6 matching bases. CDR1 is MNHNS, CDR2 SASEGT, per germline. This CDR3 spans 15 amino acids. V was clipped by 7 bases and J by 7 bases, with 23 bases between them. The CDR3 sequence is CASNNHPGTTEEQYF. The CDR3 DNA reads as TGTGCCAGCAACAACCACCCCGGGACAACAGAAGAGCAGTACTTC.

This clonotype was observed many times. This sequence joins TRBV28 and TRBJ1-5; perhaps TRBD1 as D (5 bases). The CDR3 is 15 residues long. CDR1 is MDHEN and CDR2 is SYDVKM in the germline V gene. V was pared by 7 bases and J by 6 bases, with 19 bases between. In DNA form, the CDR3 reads TGTGCCAGCACACCTGACTCGGGGGGTACTCAGCCCCAGCATTTT. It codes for CASTPDSGGTQPQHF.

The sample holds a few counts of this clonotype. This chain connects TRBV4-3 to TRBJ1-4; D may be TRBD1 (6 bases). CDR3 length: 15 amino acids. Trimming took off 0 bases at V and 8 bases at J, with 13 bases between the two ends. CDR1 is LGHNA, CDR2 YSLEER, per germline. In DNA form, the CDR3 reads TGCGCCAGCAGCCAAGATGGGGGGCGGGGGGAAAAACTGTTTTTT. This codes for CASSQDGGRGEKLFF.

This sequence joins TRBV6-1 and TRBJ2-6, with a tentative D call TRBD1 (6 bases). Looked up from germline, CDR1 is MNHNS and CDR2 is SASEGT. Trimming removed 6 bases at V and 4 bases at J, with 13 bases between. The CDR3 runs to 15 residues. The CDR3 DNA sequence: TGTGCCAGCAGACTCCCAGGGGCCGGGGCCAACGTCCTGACTTTC. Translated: CASRLPGAGANVLTF.

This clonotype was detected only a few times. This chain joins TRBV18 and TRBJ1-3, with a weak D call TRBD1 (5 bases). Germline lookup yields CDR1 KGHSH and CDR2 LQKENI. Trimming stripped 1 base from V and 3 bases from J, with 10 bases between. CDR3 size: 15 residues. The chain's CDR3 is CASSPQGAGGNTIYF. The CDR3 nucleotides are TGTGCCAGCTCACCACAAGGGGCTGGTGGAAACACCATATATTTT.

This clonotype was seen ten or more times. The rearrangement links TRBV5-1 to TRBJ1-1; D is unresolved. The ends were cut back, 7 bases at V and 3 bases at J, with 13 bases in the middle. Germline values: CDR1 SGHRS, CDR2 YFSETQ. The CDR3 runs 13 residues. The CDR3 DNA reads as TGCGCCAGCCACCAAGGCGGGGACACTGAAGCTTTCTTT. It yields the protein CASHQGGDTEAFF.

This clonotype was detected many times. The CDR3 DNA follows: TGTGCCAGCAGGGCCCTAGCGGGGGGCTTCAATGAGCAGTTCTTC. Protein: CASRALAGGFNEQFF. The rearrangement links TRBV6-2 or TRBV6-3 to TRBJ2-1; 11 bases agree with TRBD2. V shed 6 bases and J 6 bases; nucleotides not matched to a gene: 7. CDR1 is MNHEY, CDR2 SVGEGT, per germline. The length of the CDR3 is 15 residues.

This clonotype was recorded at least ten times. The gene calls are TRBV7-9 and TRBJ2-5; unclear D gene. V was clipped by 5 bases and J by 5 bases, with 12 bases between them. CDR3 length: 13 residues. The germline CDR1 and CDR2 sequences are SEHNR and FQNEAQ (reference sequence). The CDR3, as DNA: TGTGCCAGCAGCCTACCCCCGGAGGAGACCCAGTACTTC. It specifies CASSLPPEETQYF.

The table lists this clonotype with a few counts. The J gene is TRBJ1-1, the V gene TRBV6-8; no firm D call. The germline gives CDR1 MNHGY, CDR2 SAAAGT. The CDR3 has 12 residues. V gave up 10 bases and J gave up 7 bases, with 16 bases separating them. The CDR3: CATKVRALEAFF. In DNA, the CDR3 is TGTGCCACCAAAGTTAGGGCACTTGAAGCTTTCTTT.

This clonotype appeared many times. CDR3 region: CSANTENYGYTF. The DNA of the CDR3 is TGCAGTGCTAACACAGAAAACTATGGCTACACCTTC. The rearrangement joins TRBV20-1 to TRBJ1-2; D is unresolved. Between the trimmed V and J ends, which lost 4 bases and 2 bases, there was a span of 8 bases. Germline lookup yields CDR1 DFQATT and CDR2 SNEGSKA (reference sequence). The CDR3 extends over 12 amino acids.

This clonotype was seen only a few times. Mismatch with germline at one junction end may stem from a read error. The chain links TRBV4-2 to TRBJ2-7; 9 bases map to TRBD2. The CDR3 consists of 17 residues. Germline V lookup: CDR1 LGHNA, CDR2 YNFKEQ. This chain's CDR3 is CASSQNPGLAPSDERYF. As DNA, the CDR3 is TGTGCCAGCAGCCAAAACCCGGGACTAGCCCCATCGGACGAGCGGTACTTC.

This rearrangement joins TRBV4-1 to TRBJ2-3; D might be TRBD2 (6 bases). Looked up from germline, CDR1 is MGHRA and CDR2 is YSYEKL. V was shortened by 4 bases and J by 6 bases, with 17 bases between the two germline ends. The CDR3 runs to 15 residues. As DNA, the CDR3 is TGCGCCAGCAGCCCGGGACTCACCCGGGCTGATACGCAGTATTTT. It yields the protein CASSPGLTRADTQYF.

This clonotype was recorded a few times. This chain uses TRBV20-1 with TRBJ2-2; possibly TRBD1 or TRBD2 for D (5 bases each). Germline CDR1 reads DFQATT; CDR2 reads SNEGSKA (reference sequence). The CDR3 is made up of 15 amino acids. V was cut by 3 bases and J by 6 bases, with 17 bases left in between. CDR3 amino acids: CSASIRGWISGELFF. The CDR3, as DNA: TGCAGTGCTAGTATTCGGGGCTGGATTTCCGGGGAGCTGTTTTTT.

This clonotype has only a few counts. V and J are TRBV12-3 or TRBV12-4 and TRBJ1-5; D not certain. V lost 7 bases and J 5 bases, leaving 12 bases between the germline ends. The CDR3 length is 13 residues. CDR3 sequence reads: CASTITWDQPQHF. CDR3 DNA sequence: TGTGCCAGCACGATTACTTGGGATCAGCCCCAGCATTTT.

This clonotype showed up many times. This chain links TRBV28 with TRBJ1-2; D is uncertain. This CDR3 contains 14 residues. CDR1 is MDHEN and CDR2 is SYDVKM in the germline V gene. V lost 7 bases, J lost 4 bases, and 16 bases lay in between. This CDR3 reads CASTAGGLSYGYTF. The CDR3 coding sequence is TGTGCCAGCACTGCTGGAGGCCTTTCCTATGGCTACACCTTC.

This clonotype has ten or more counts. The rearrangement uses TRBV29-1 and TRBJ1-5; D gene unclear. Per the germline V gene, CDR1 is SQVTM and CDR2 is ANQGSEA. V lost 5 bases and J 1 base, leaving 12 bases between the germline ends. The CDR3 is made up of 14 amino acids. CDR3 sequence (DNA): TGCAGCGTTCGGGCTGGGAACAGCAATCAGCCCCAGCATTTT. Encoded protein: CSVRAGNSNQPQHF.

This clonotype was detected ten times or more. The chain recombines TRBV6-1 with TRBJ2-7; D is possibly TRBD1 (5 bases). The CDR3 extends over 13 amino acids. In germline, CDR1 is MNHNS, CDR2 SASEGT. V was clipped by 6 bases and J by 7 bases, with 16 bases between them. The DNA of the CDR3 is TGTGCCAGCAGATTCCTGGACACGATGGAGCAGTACTTC. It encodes CASRFLDTMEQYF.

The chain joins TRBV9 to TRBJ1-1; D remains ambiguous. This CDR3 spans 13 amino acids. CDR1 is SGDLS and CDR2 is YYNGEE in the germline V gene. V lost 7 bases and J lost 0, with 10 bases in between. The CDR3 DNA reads TGTGCCAGCCGTCCGCCTTTGAACACTGAAGCTTTCTTT. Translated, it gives CASRPPLNTEAFF.